Listed below are T cell receptor beta chains from one sample, sequenced in a study of shared clonotypes between healthy human individuals. The repertoire was sequenced with immunoSEQ multiplex PCR; TCRdb's copy has only in-frame clones and lacks some. This table holds 2 million to 3 million clones, over 85% found once. The specimen sequenced was naive CD4+ T cells from PBMCs. These receptors were taken from a young man in good health. Some clones in this sample may be carry-over from other donors' samples. The CDR3 runs from the conserved cysteine through the conserved F or W. A D gene is named only where the DNA matches it firmly.

j_gene | v_gene | d_gene | CDR3nt | CDR3aa
TRBJ2-3 | TRBV7-9 | TRBD2 | TGTGCCAGCAGCTTAGGGGGACTAGCGGGAGATTCGGAAGCAGATACGCAGTATTTT | CASSLGGLAGDSEADTQYF
TRBJ2-1 | TRBV4-1 | - | TGCGCCAGCAGCCGGGATATTCGGTACTACTACAATGAGCAGTTCTTC | CASSRDIRYYYNEQFF
TRBJ2-7 | TRBV28 | TRBD1 | TGTGCCAGCAGTCCCTACAGACAGGGTACCAGCTCCTACGAGCAGTACTTC | CASSPYRQGTSSYEQYF
TRBJ2-7 | TRBV10-3 | - | TGTGCCATCAGTGAGTCGGTGGCAGCCCCAGCCTACGAGCAGTACTTC | CAISESVAAPAYEQYF
TRBJ2-1 | TRBV6-4 | TRBD2 | TGTGCCAGCAGTGATAGCGGGAGGGCCTACAATGAGCAGTTCTTC | CASSDSGRAYNEQFF
TRBJ1-1 | TRBV5-4 | - | TGTGCCAGCAGCCTGAGGTCAGGTGGGGGGGGAACTGAAGCTTTCTTT | CASSLRSGGGGTEAFF
TRBJ1-2 | TRBV4-3 | - | TGCGCCAGCAGCCAAGTAATCCAGGGGCCGTATGGCTACACCTTC | CASSQVIQGPYGYTF
TRBJ1-1 | TRBV18 | - | TGTGCCAGCTCCCCCCTGAGGACAGCAACCCTGGGGGACACTGAAGCTTTCTTT | CASSPLRTATLGDTEAFF
TRBJ2-2 | TRBV7-2 | - | TGTGCCAGCAGCCTAGCCGTGGGGATGTCGAACACCGGGGAGCTGTTTTTT | CASSLAVGMSNTGELFF
TRBJ2-7 | TRBV29-1 | - | TGCAGCGCCCAGGACTACGAGCAGTACTTC | CSAQDYEQYF
TRBJ2-2 | TRBV5-6 | TRBD1 | TGTGCCAGCAGCCAGTACTACAGGGGCACCGGGGAGCTGTTTTTT | CASSQYYRGTGELFF
TRBJ2-7 | TRBV7-9 | - | TGTGCCAGCAGCTTAGCGCAAGGTATCTACGAGCAGTACTTC | CASSLAQGIYEQYF
TRBJ1-1 | TRBV7-8 | - | TGTGCCAGCAGCCCCCCTTTATGGGGACTAGTCTCTGAAGCTTTCTTT | CASSPPLWGLVSEAFF
TRBJ1-1 | TRBV9 | TRBD1 | TGTGCCAGCAGCGTAGGCGGGGACAGGGGTGCCCCTTGGGGTGAAGCTTTCTTT | CASSVGGDRGAPWGEAFF
TRBJ2-1 | TRBV9 | - | TGTGCCAGCAGCGTAGCGGAGCCCTACAATGAGCAGTTCTTC | CASSVAEPYNEQFF
TRBJ2-2 | TRBV25-1 | - | TGTGCCAGCGCACCGCGAGGGCGGGGGCCCGGGGAGCTGTTTTTT | CASAPRGRGPGELFF